A single sample gave rise to the 26 T cell receptor beta chains below, sequenced in a study of blood T cells in healthy people across ages. PCR was performed a second time for roughly 7 to 12 cycles using a sample-barcoded 5' primer and a J-beta primer mix. TCRdb re-analysed the 5' RACE reads in MiXCR, keeping a single row per CDR3 protein. The sample contains 650,000 to 1,000,000 distinct CDR3 sequences, under 40% of which appear only once. Sequences were obtained from blood. The receptors stem from a man younger than 35 in good health.

The rearrangement uses TRBV7-2 and TRBJ1-1; D uncertain. Germline CDR1 is SGHTA and CDR2 is FQGNSA. Trimming stripped 2 bases from V and 0 bases from J, with 16 bases between. The CDR3 contains 17 residues. Written as DNA, the CDR3 is TGTGCCAGCAGCTTAAATTTGAGAGAATCAATGAACACTGAAGCTTTCTTT. It encodes CASSLNLRESMNTEAFF.

This clonotype was detected a few times. The chain recombines TRBV7-6 with TRBJ2-5; D is undetermined. Germline V CDR1 and CDR2: SGHVS, FNYEAQ. The CDR3 totals 13 residues. V was pared by 1 base and J by 11 bases, with 14 bases between. The CDR3 DNA reads TGTGCCAGCAGCTTAGTGCCGGTGGATGAGCAGTACTTC. Its protein product is CASSLVPVDEQYF.

A word on this clonotype: The junction departs from germline at one end; a sequencing error may be responsible. The gene calls are TRBV12-3 or TRBV12-4 and TRBJ1-1, with unresolved D. CDR3 length equals 11 residues. In DNA, the CDR3 is TGTTCCAGCCGAGTGAACACTGAAGCTTTCTTT. Amino acid sequence: CSSRVNTEAFF.

This clonotype occurred a few times. This rearrangement joins TRBV12-3 or TRBV12-4 to TRBJ2-1, with D perhaps matching TRBD2 (6 bases). The CDR3 length is 13 residues. The V gene lost 5 bases and the J gene lost 13 bases, with 18 bases spanning the gap. CDR3 DNA sequence: TGTGCCAGCAGTCAGACTAGTGCCCAGACCCAGTTCTTC. Translation: CASSQTSAQTQFF.

The chain employs TRBV20-1 and TRBJ2-3; D not certain. V was pared by 2 bases and J by 1 base, with 13 bases between. CDR3 length: 15 residues. Germline values: CDR1 DFQATT, CDR2 SNEGSKA (reference sequence). Here the CDR3 DNA reads TGCAGTGCTAGATTAACACCTCGGGGCACAGATACGCAGTATTTT. It codes for CSARLTPRGTDTQYF.

This clonotype was observed a handful of times. The chain joins TRBV4-1 to TRBJ1-5, with a possible D match to TRBD1 (5 bases). Germline V gene lookup returns CDR1 MGHRA and CDR2 YSYEKL. This CDR3 has 15 residues. The germline V and J ends were trimmed by 0 bases and 4 bases, with 10 bases remaining between them. The CDR3 here is CASSQDLGGNQPQHF. The DNA of the CDR3 is TGCGCCAGCAGCCAAGATTTGGGGGGGAATCAGCCCCAGCATTTT.

There are a few counts of this clonotype. The chain combines TRBV6-2 or TRBV6-3 with TRBJ2-5; either TRBD1 or TRBD2 may fit D (5 bases each). Germline assignment: CDR1 MNHEY and CDR2 SVGEGT. V dropped 5 bases and J dropped 7 bases, with 20 bases sitting between them. The CDR3 is 15 residues long. CDR3 sequence reads: CASSQTDRFRGTQYF. CDR3 sequence (DNA): TGTGCCAGCAGTCAAACCGACAGATTCCGGGGGACCCAGTACTTC.

This clonotype was observed a handful of times. The chain combines TRBV7-9 with TRBJ2-1; a possible D gene is TRBD1 (5 bases). The CDR3 runs 15 residues. Deletions cut 6 bases from V and 2 bases from J, with 14 bases between. In germline, CDR1 is SEHNR, CDR2 FQNEAQ (reference sequence). This CDR3 is CASRELKGPYNEQFF. CDR3 DNA sequence: TGTGCCAGCAGAGAACTTAAGGGGCCCTACAATGAGCAGTTCTTC. The whole variable domain, remainder taken from reference TRBV7-9 and TRBJ2-1, is DTGVSQNPRHKITKRGQNVTFRCDPISEHNRLYWYRQTLGQGPEFLTYFQNEAQLEKSRLLSDRFSAERPKGSFSTLEIQRTEQGDSAMYLCASRELKGPYNEQFFGPGTRLTVL.

There are a few counts of this clonotype. The chain has TRBV7-2 and TRBJ2-3; 8 positions agree with TRBD2. Germline V gene lookup returns CDR1 SGHTA and CDR2 FQGNSA. This CDR3 region has 14 residues. The trim removed 5 bases at V and 3 bases at J, leaving 4 bases unmatched. The CDR3: CASSPQRGTDTQYF. In DNA form, the CDR3 reads TGTGCCAGCAGCCCCCAGCGGGGGACAGATACGCAGTATTTT.

Points on this clonotype: A clone one base away is much larger, so this may be a read error. J is TRBJ2-5 and V is TRBV12-3 or TRBV12-4, with D perhaps TRBD1 or TRBD2 (5 bases each). This CDR3 has 13 amino acids. V lost 5 bases and J 11 bases, leaving 18 bases between the germline ends. CDR3 coding DNA: TGTGCCAGCAGTAACGGGGCCTACAATGAGCAGTACTTC. Encoded protein: CASSNGAYNEQYF.

This chain uses TRBV7-2 with TRBJ2-3; tentative D call: TRBD1 (6 bases). The CDR3 covers 14 residues. CDR1 and CDR2 (germline): SGHTA, FQGNSA. Trimming left V 5 bases short and J 3 bases short, with 12 bases between. The CDR3 protein is CASSPKQGTDTQYF. The CDR3 coding sequence is TGTGCCAGCAGCCCAAAACAGGGAACAGATACGCAGTATTTT.

This chain connects TRBV29-1 to TRBJ2-5; D is ambiguous. Trimming removed 1 base from V and 5 bases from J, with 17 bases in between. This CDR3 has 15 amino acids. Germline CDR1 SQVTM, CDR2 ANQGSEA. The CDR3 DNA reads TGCAGCGTTGAAGGGAAGGGAATTCGTTCGGAGACCCAGTACTTC. Its protein product is CSVEGKGIRSETQYF.

This clonotype was seen a few times. The J gene is TRBJ2-1, the V gene TRBV7-2, with D possibly matching TRBD1 (5 bases). Per the germline V gene, CDR1 is SGHTA and CDR2 is FQGNSA. The CDR3 is made up of 12 amino acids. Trimming took off 2 bases at V and 9 bases at J, with 8 bases between the two ends. The CDR3 sequence is CASSLRGSEQFF. CDR3 sequence (DNA): TGTGCCAGCAGCTTAAGGGGCAGTGAGCAGTTCTTC.

This clonotype was detected only a few times. This chain joins TRBV27 and TRBJ1-5, with D possibly matching TRBD1 (5 bases). The V and J ends lost 7 bases and 7 bases respectively, with 17 bases between them. Germline loops: CDR1 MNHEY, CDR2 SMNVEV (reference sequence). CDR3 length: 14 residues. CDR3 residues: CASNTAPGDQPQHF. DNA for the CDR3: TGTGCCAGCAACACTGCCCCGGGGGACCAGCCCCAGCATTTT.

The gene calls are TRBV29-1 and TRBJ1-2; D may be TRBD1 (5 bases). CDR1 and CDR2 from the germline V gene are SQVTM and ANQGSEA. V gave up 4 bases and J gave up 6 bases, with 12 bases separating them. The CDR3 runs 12 residues. The CDR3 here is CSVGGGEDGYTF. The CDR3 bases are TGCAGCGTTGGGGGGGGGGAGGATGGCTACACCTTC.

There are many counts of this clonotype. The chain couples TRBV10-3 to TRBJ2-3, with 8 bases matching TRBD1. Germline V gene sequence: CDR1 ENHRY, CDR2 SYGVKD. After removal of 6 bases from V and 2 bases from J, the junction contained 7 bases not matched to a gene. This CDR3 has 15 amino acids. In DNA, the CDR3 is TGTGCCATCAGCCCACAGGGGGGATACACAGATACGCAGTATTTT. This translates into CAISPQGGYTDTQYF.

The rearrangement uses TRBV3-1 and TRBJ2-7; unclear D gene. The end of the DNA fits TRBJ2-5 better, so the J call may be wrong. The CDR3 sequence is 14 residues long. Per the germline V gene, CDR1 is LGHDT and CDR2 is YNNKEL (reference sequence). The CDR3 DNA sequence: TGTGCCAGCAGCCCATCGGTGGTAGGAGAGACCCAGTACTTC. This gives the protein CASSPSVVGETQYF.

This clonotype has only a few counts. The chain recombines TRBV9 with TRBJ2-4; 9 positions match TRBD1. Losses at the gene ends were 0 bases for V and 7 bases for J; bases not matched to a gene: 2. The length of the CDR3 is 14 residues. The germline gives CDR1 SGDLS, CDR2 YYNGEE. The CDR3 nucleotides read TGTGCCAGCAGCGTAGCTGACAGGGGGAACATTCAGTACTTC. It yields the protein CASSVADRGNIQYF.

This clonotype has more than one count but fewer than ten. This chain links TRBV5-1 with TRBJ2-7, with D perhaps being TRBD1 or TRBD2 (5 bases each). V was pared by 5 bases and J by 6 bases, with 18 bases between. Germline-derived CDR1 and CDR2 are SGHRS and YFSETQ. This CDR3 spans 14 amino acids. The CDR3 DNA sequence: TGCGCCAGCAGTCCCGGGACGGAAACCCCCGAGCAGTACTTC. This codes for CASSPGTETPEQYF.

This clonotype turned up a few times. The chain recombines TRBV20-1 with TRBJ1-2; TRBD1 is a possible D gene (6 bases). CDR3 length equals 15 residues. Germline V gene data show CDR1 as DFQATT and CDR2 as SNEGSKA (reference sequence). Trimming left V 6 bases short and J 3 bases short, with 20 bases between. Here the CDR3 reads CSANRGGGGDYGYTF. CDR3 coding DNA: TGCAGTGCCAACCGGGGTGGGGGCGGTGACTATGGCTACACCTTC.

The chain has TRBV5-1 and TRBJ1-1; weak D call: TRBD1 (6 bases). This CDR3 is built from 15 residues. V was cut by 3 bases and J by 4 bases, with 16 bases left in between. CDR1 and CDR2 (germline): SGHRS, YFSETQ. The CDR3 region is CASSWALVGGTEAFF. CDR3 DNA: TGCGCCAGCAGCTGGGCCCTGGTAGGGGGCACTGAAGCTTTCTTT.

Concerning this clonotype: The final CDR3 position lacks the conserved phenylalanine or tryptophan, pointing to a likely read error. The chain carries TRBV2 and TRBJ2-4, with D hard to call. The J call could be wrong; TRBJ2-7 is a better fit for the DNA end. The CDR3 runs to 10 residues. Germline values: CDR1 SNHLY, CDR2 FYNNEI. Here the CDR3 reads CASSLYEQYY. The DNA for the CDR3 is TGTGCCAGCAGTCTTTACGAGCAGTACTAC.

J is TRBJ2-5 and V is TRBV12-3 or TRBV12-4; D remains unclear. The length of the CDR3 is 16 residues. The germline V and J ends were trimmed by 5 bases and 5 bases, with 21 bases remaining between them. The CDR3 sequence is CASSPGSTAQQETQYF. The CDR3 DNA sequence: TGTGCCAGCAGTCCCGGGTCAACAGCACAACAGGAGACCCAGTACTTC.

The rearrangement uses TRBV15 and TRBJ1-2; tentative D call: TRBD1 (5 bases). The CDR3 has 15 residues. Deletions cut 0 bases from V and 5 bases from J, with 13 bases between. Germline V gene sequence: CDR1 LNHNV, CDR2 YYDKDF (reference sequence). The CDR3 reads CATSRDPRTNYGYTF. CDR3 in DNA: TGTGCCACCAGCAGAGATCCTCGGACAAATTATGGCTACACCTTC. Full variable domain (missing parts from reference TRBV15 and TRBJ1-2): DAMVIQNPRYQVTQFGKPVTLSCSQTLNHNVMYWYQQKSSQAPKLLFHYYDKDFNNEADTPDNFQSRRPNTSFCFLDIRSPGLGDTAMYLCATSRDPRTNYGYTFGSGTRLTVV.

This clonotype was detected ten times or more. The V and J genes are TRBV5-1 and TRBJ2-3; 8 bases map to TRBD1. The V gene's germline CDR1 is SGHRS and CDR2 YFSETQ. This CDR3 comprises 15 residues. Losses at the gene ends were 4 bases for V and 3 bases for J; bases not matched to a gene: 7. The CDR3 DNA follows: TGCGCCAGCAGCCAAAGGACAGGGCTGACAGATACGCAGTATTTT. Translation: CASSQRTGLTDTQYF.

Only a few counts were recorded for this clonotype. The genes are TRBV12-3 or TRBV12-4 and TRBJ2-1; no clear D. CDR3 length equals 11 residues. The V end was cut by 2 bases, the J end by 9 bases, with 5 bases between. Here the CDR3 reads CASSLSFEQFF. The DNA for the CDR3 is TGTGCCAGCAGTTTAAGCTTTGAGCAGTTCTTC.